The table lists the clone carrying this T cell receptor (beta chain) with many counts. Its antigen is still unknown. Germline V gene data show CDR1 as ENHRY and CDR2 as SYGVKD. The V gene lost 2 bases and the J gene lost 8 bases, with 9 bases spanning the gap. The CDR3 contains 12 residues. This entry is derived from a study of CD8+CD57+ T cells in acquired aplastic anemia. The wider study: CD4+ cell libraries from healthy donors averaged approximately 10 million reads. Broader study findings: Patients shared 25 to 35 CD8+ CDR3 sequences with controls.

Both TCR beta VDJ combination and CDR3 sequence profiling were carried out. Genomic DNA was the template for this profiling. TCRdb reprocessed the reads with MiXCR, giving one entry per CDR3 protein. The sample carries hundreds of thousands of distinct CDR3 sequences, 65% to 80% recorded once. The specimen was sorted CD4+, CD8+, or CD8+CD57+ T cells (not recorded which) from PBMCs. The chain couples TRBV10-3 to TRBJ1-2; D unresolved. This receptor was obtained from a human donor in good health, serving as a control. The CDR3 DNA is TGTGCCATCAGTGAGAAAGGGTGGGGCTACACCTTC. The encoded protein is CAISEKGWGYTF.